Listed here are 4 T cell receptor beta chains from one sample, sequenced in a study of PD-1 blockade in classical Hodgkin lymphoma. Using immunoSEQ multiplex PCR, the repertoire was profiled, and TCRdb retains in-frame clones only, with some absent. Among 25,000 to 35,000 clones, over 75% were seen once, and the ten largest hold about 18%. Specified time point: cycle 4 day 1 (C4D1), after more than five weeks of nivolumab. Every patient relapsed after autologous stem cell transplantation, and brentuximab vedotin exposure varied. Source: peripheral blood mononuclear cells (PBMCs), taken before the fourth cycle of nivolumab. The origin of the receptors is a human donor with classical Hodgkin lymphoma.

The CDR3 here is CATSLTPTYEQYF. CDR3 bases: TGTGCCACCAGCTTGACTCCTACCTACGAGCAGTACTTC. The genes are TRBV15 and TRBJ2-7; D is unresolved. V lost 5 bases to trimming and J lost 2 bases, with 10 bases between them. Germline values: CDR1 LNHNV, CDR2 YYDKDF (reference sequence). The CDR3 length is 13 residues.

The rearrangement joins TRBV27 to TRBJ2-5; D unclear. The V gene lost 6 bases and the J gene lost 3 bases, with 14 bases spanning the gap. This CDR3 spans 14 amino acids. Germline lookup yields CDR1 MNHEY and CDR2 SMNVEV (reference sequence). The CDR3 protein is CASRPHKYKETQYF. The CDR3 DNA is TGTGCCAGCAGACCGCACAAATATAAAGAGACCCAGTACTTC.

The chain carries TRBV11-2 and TRBJ1-2; the D is unclear. The germline V gene encodes CDR1 SGHAT and CDR2 FQNNGV. V gave up 3 bases and J gave up 6 bases, with 17 bases separating them. This CDR3 is built from 15 residues. CDR3 DNA: TGTGCCAGCAGCTTTTTCCCTGGTCAGAAGGATGGCTACACCTTC. This sequence encodes CASSFFPGQKDGYTF. The full variable domain, completed using reference TRBV11-2 and TRBJ1-2, is EAGVAQSPRYKIIEKRQSVAFWCNPISGHATLYWYQQILGQGPKLLIQFQNNGVVDDSQLPKDRFSAERLKGVDSTLKIQPAKLEDSAVYLCASSFFPGQKDGYTFGSGTRLTVV.

V and J are TRBV7-2 and TRBJ2-7; 7 nucleotides align to TRBD2. CDR3 length equals 15 residues. J was trimmed by 2 bases and V by 5 bases; bases with no gene match: 9. CDR1 and CDR2 (germline): SGHTA, FQGNSA. The CDR3 spells CASSPEWGGPYEQYF. For the CDR3, the DNA is TGTGCCAGCAGCCCCGAGTGGGGGGGACCCTACGAGCAGTACTTC.